What follows describes a single T cell receptor (beta chain). The antigen remains unidentified. These data originate in a study of CD8 T cells in Susac syndrome. Study-level points and caveats: The study admitted that it had a relatively small number of individuals in its TCR sequencing and HLA analysis.

Included as multiple sclerosis controls were treatment-naive patients who had stable or active relapsing-remitting disease. Isolation of CD8+ and CD4+ T cells was performed negatively, whereas enrichment of TEMRA cells was done by FACS. Random hexamers primed reverse transcription of about 0.45 to 1 ug RNA. Coverage of TCR beta CDR3 amplification by immunoSEQ multiplex PCR extended to 54 Vbeta and 13 Jbeta. TCRdb reprocessed the immunoSEQ multiplex PCR reads with MiXCR, giving one entry per CDR3 protein. The sample consists of about 150,000 distinct CDR3 sequences, 85% to 95% of them appearing once. The CDR3 sequence is 14 residues long. Trimming took 10 bases from V and 2 from J; bases not matched to a gene: 11. In germline, CDR1 is SGHTA, CDR2 FQGNSA.

Sequencing used CD4+ T cells from PBMCs. The receptor was isolated from a human donor with multiple sclerosis. This chain links TRBV7-2 with TRBJ2-7; 7 nucleotides match TRBD1. The chain's CDR3 is CATGSGTAPYEQYF. DNA for the CDR3: TGTGCCACCGGTTCCGGGACAGCCCCCTACGAGCAGTACTTC.